The rows below give T cell receptor beta chains drawn from one sample of a study of technical replicates of blood from a handful of donors. Clones were sequenced by immunoSEQ multiplex PCR, and TCRdb holds only the in-frame ones, with some missing. Seen here are 80,000 to 100,000 clones, about 91% observed once, and the top ten hold about 0.27%. Sequenced material: T cells isolated from PBMCs. These receptors were obtained from a human donor in good health. Each CDR3 is given without its conserved first and last residue. Fields, in order: J gene, V gene, CDR3 protein.

>TRBJ2-5|TRBV5-4
ASSYMHIGQQETQY
>TRBJ1-4|TRBV5-8
ASSLGHSTNEKLF
>TRBJ2-7|TRBV27
ASSRPGGTSYEQY
>TRBJ2-7|TRBV7-9
ASSPGTGLTYEQY
>TRBJ1-1|TRBV28
ASSPSLGRARAF
>TRBJ1-2|TRBV6-5
ASSYGTANYGYT
>TRBJ2-5|TRBV10-2
ASSEVVAETQY
>TRBJ2-3|TRBV27
ASSFRGLAVDTQY
>TRBJ2-3|TRBV28
ASSADSPTDTQY
>TRBJ1-1|TRBV4-1
ASSQGPLMNTEAF
>TRBJ2-1|TRBV27
ASRSSAGVHNEQF
>TRBJ2-2|TRBV21-1
ASSKGGVKGELF
>TRBJ2-2|TRBV25-1
ASSPSGRGNTGELF
>TRBJ2-3|TRBV6-1
ASTERGGPSTDTQY
>TRBJ2-1|TRBV7-3
ASSFLQRARGRVDEGYEQF
>TRBJ2-2|TRBV9
ASSVTTGVGTGELF
>TRBJ1-6|TRBV7-3
ASSLGPRDSPLH
>TRBJ2-5|TRBV5-1
ASSLMLAGGLGETQY
>TRBJ2-6|TRBV4-2
ASSQLGGSGANVLT